The 10 T cell receptor beta chains below come from one sample, sequenced in a study of T cells after yellow fever vaccination. Using its own MiXCR run on the 5' RACE reads, TCRdb lists one record per CDR3 protein. The data show 60,000 to 85,000 distinct CDR3 sequences, with approximately 7% seen just once and about 40% held by the top ten. This specimen consisted of CD8+ T cells sorted from PBMCs, obtained roughly 46 days after the first yellow fever vaccination. The receptors were sampled from a man younger than 35 who received the YFV17D yellow fever vaccine.

This clonotype was observed many times. The genes are TRBV4-1 and TRBJ1-2; 8 nucleotides line up with TRBD1. CDR1 is MGHRA, CDR2 YSYEKL, per germline. This CDR3 contains 14 residues. After removal of 5 bases from V and 2 bases from J, the junction contained 4 bases not matched to a gene. Written as DNA, the CDR3 is TGCGCCAGCAGCTACAGGGGGGGAAACTATGGCTACACCTTC. This encodes CASSYRGGNYGYTF.

This clonotype was recorded at least ten times. The chain joins TRBV4-3 to TRBJ2-1; tentatively, D is TRBD1 or TRBD2 (6 bases each). CDR1 is LGHNA and CDR2 is YSLEER in the germline V gene. This CDR3 has 14 residues. The ends were cut back, 4 bases at V and 8 bases at J, with 15 bases in the middle. This chain's CDR3 is CASSPGEAVDEQFF. The DNA of the CDR3 is TGCGCCAGCAGCCCAGGGGAGGCGGTCGATGAGCAGTTCTTC.

The table lists this clonotype with many counts. This chain joins TRBV7-2 and TRBJ2-2; D is ambiguous. Between the trimmed V and J ends, which lost 5 bases and 7 bases, there was a span of 11 bases. Per germline, CDR1 SGHTA and CDR2 FQGNSA. CDR3 length equals 13 residues. The CDR3 sequence is CASSRPPRGELFF. The CDR3, as DNA: TGTGCCAGCAGCCGCCCCCCGCGCGGGGAGCTGTTTTTT.

This clonotype was seen at least ten times. The chain recombines TRBV4-1 with TRBJ2-5; the D call may be TRBD1 or TRBD2 (5 bases each). The CDR3 is made up of 14 amino acids. Germline-derived CDR1 and CDR2 are MGHRA and YSYEKL. Trimming removed 4 bases from V and 0 bases from J, with 9 bases in between. Written as DNA, the CDR3 is TGCGCCAGCAGCCCCAGGGAGTACCAAGAGACCCAGTACTTC. Protein product: CASSPREYQETQYF.

This clonotype was seen many times. V gene TRBV20-1 combines with J gene TRBJ1-6; TRBD1 agrees at 9 bases. CDR3 size: 13 residues. Losses at the gene ends were 6 bases for V and 10 bases for J; bases not matched to a gene: 7. Germline assignment: CDR1 DFQATT and CDR2 SNEGSKA (reference sequence). CDR3 in DNA: TGCAGTGCCAGGACAGGGGAAGGGTCACCCCTCCACTTT. Its translation is CSARTGEGSPLHF.

This clonotype was recorded many times. The chain recombines TRBV7-8 with TRBJ2-7, with TRBD2 identical over 14 bases. This CDR3 is 15 amino acids long. V lost 5 bases, J lost 4 bases, and 4 bases stayed unmatched. Germline values: CDR1 SGHVS, CDR2 FQNEAQ. The CDR3 sequence is CASSNGLAGGYEQYF. Written as DNA, the CDR3 is TGTGCCAGCAGCAACGGACTAGCGGGGGGTTACGAGCAGTACTTC.

This clonotype showed up just a few times. CDR3 amino acids: CAISLDSGANVLTF. CDR3 DNA sequence: TGTGCCATCTCCCTTGACTCTGGGGCCAACGTCCTGACTTTC. The chain carries TRBV10-3 and TRBJ2-6; D unclear. V was shortened by 8 bases and J by 0 bases, with 8 bases between the two germline ends. Germline CDR1 and CDR2: ENHRY and SYGVKD. The CDR3 totals 14 residues.

This clonotype has a count of ten or more. The rearrangement uses TRBV5-1 and TRBJ2-7, with TRBD1 matching over 9 bases. The germline V gene encodes CDR1 SGHRS and CDR2 YFSETQ. CDR3 length: 14 residues. The V gene end was trimmed by 3 bases and the J gene end by 3 bases; junction bases not matched to a gene: 4. CDR3 DNA: TGCGCCAGCAGCTGGGACAGGGAGATCTACGAGCAGTACGTC. Its protein is CASSWDREIYEQYV.

Ten or more counts support this clonotype. This sequence joins TRBV29-1 and TRBJ2-6; no clear D gene. The CDR3 is made up of 13 amino acids. Trimming left V 6 bases short and J 0 bases short, with 6 bases between. Germline V gives CDR1 SQVTM, CDR2 ANQGSEA. DNA of the CDR3: TGCAGCGTGGCTCTCTCTGGGGCCAACGTCCTGACTTTC. This sequence encodes CSVALSGANVLTF. Supplemented by reference TRBV29-1 and TRBJ2-6, the full variable domain reads SAVISQKPSRDICQRGTSLTIQCQVDSQVTMMFWYRQQPGQSLTLIATANQGSEATYESGFVIDKFPISRPNLTFSTLTVSNMSPEDSSIYLCSVALSGANVLTFGAGSRLTVL.

This clonotype showed up many times. V and J are TRBV12-3 or TRBV12-4 and TRBJ2-7, with a weak D call TRBD1 (5 bases). V shed 2 bases and J shed 3 bases, with 8 bases lying between them. The CDR3 runs to 13 residues. CDR3 loop: CASSLWQGYEQYV. CDR3 DNA: TGTGCCAGCAGTTTATGGCAGGGCTACGAGCAGTACGTC.